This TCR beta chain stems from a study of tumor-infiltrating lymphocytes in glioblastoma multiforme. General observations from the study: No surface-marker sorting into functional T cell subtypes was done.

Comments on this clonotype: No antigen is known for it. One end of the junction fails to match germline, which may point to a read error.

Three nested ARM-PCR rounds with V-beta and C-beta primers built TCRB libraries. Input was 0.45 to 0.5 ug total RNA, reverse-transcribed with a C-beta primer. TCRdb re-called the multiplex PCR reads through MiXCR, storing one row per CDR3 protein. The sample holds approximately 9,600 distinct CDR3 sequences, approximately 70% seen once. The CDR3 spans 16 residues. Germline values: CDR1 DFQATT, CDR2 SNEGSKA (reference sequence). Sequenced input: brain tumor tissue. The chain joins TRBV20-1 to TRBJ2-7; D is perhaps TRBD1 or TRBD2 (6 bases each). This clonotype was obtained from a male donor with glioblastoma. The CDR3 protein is CNARGGGYLSSYDRYF. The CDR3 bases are TGCAATGCTAGAGGAGGGGGGTACCTAAGCTCCTACGACCGGTACTTC.